This T cell receptor beta chain was obtained from a study of Graves' ophthalmopathy and Graves' hyperthyroidism. This clonotype was picked up many times. The CDR3 is 15 residues long. Looked up from germline, CDR1 is SQVTM and CDR2 is ANQGSEA. J was trimmed by 4 bases and V by 6 bases; bases with no gene match: 10. For repertoire sequencing, the TCR beta CDR3 regions were amplified from RNA transcripts. Second-round multiplex PCR came after a first-round RT-PCR that employed HTBI primers. TCRdb independently ran MiXCR on the multiplex PCR reads; one entry per CDR3 protein. The sample has some 750,000 distinct CDR3 sequences, roughly two fifths seen once.

The rearrangement joins TRBV29-1 to TRBJ1-2; 11 positions agree with TRBD1. Material: peripheral blood. The clonotype originates from an adult man with Graves' ophthalmopathy. The CDR3: CSVDGTGGSLYGYTF. The DNA for the CDR3 is TGCAGCGTAGATGGGACAGGGGGATCCCTCTATGGCTACACCTTC.